The 20 T cell receptor beta chains below come from one sample, sequenced in a study of cytomegalovirus exposure and HLA in healthy donors. Using immunoSEQ multiplex PCR, the repertoire was profiled, and TCRdb retains in-frame clones only, with some absent. Among 66,000 or so clones listed, around 97% were seen once. The sequenced material came from PBMCs. The receptor set was obtained from a woman aged 18-29 years in good health and CMV-seropositive.

The CDR3 reads CASSSGREKSTDTQYF. For the CDR3, the DNA is TGTGCCAGCAGCTCCGGACGGGAAAAGAGCACAGATACGCAGTATTTT. V and J are TRBV7-9 and TRBJ2-3; a weak D match, TRBD2 (5 bases). The CDR3 runs 16 residues. The germline V and J ends were trimmed by 4 bases and 0 bases, with 14 bases remaining between them. Germline V CDR1 and CDR2: SEHNR, FQNEAQ (reference sequence).

This chain joins TRBV6-5 and TRBJ2-3, with 7 bases lining up with TRBD1. The CDR3 is 15 amino acids. The J segment lost 3 bases and the V segment lost 6 bases, leaving 9 bases of the junction unmatched. Germline assignment: CDR1 MNHEY and CDR2 SVGAGI. The CDR3 region has the DNA TGTGCCAGCAGACTGACAGGGCAAAGGACAGATACGCAGTATTTT. It specifies CASRLTGQRTDTQYF.

V usage is TRBV7-3 and J usage is TRBJ2-5, with 12 bases aligning to TRBD2. The CDR3 loop spans 17 amino acids. Germline values: CDR1 SGHTA, CDR2 FQGTGA. V lost 7 bases and J lost 5; bases outside the gene matches: 14. Written as DNA, the CDR3 is TGTGCCAGCAATGGGACCAACGCTAGCGGGAGGGAGGAGACCCAGTACTTC. Translated, it gives CASNGTNASGREETQYF.

This chain connects TRBV7-9 to TRBJ1-1; D uncertain. CDR3 length equals 13 residues. The ends were cut back, 6 bases at V and 3 bases at J, with 11 bases in the middle. Germline V gives CDR1 SEHNR, CDR2 FQNEAQ (reference sequence). DNA for the CDR3: TGTGCCAGCAGTTTGATCGGGGACACTGAAGCTTTCTTT. Translation: CASSLIGDTEAFF.

This chain connects TRBV19 to TRBJ2-5, with D maybe TRBD1 (6 bases). CDR1 is LNHDA and CDR2 is SQIVND in the germline V gene (reference sequence). Trimming took 4 bases from V and 4 from J, leaving 13 bases between them. This CDR3 has 14 residues. In nucleotides, the CDR3 is TGTGCCAGTAGTACAGGGGATGGTATAGAGACCCAGTACTTC. It yields the protein CASSTGDGIETQYF.

The V call is TRBV28, the J call TRBJ2-1, with 11 nucleotides matching TRBD2. Germline V CDR1 and CDR2: MDHEN, SYDVKM. Trimming removed 4 bases from V and 9 bases from J; junction bases left unmatched: 8. The CDR3 covers 15 residues. CDR3 nucleotide sequence: TGTGCCAGCAGTTGGGAACTAGCGGGAGTACTTGAGCAGTTCTTC. This codes for CASSWELAGVLEQFF.

J is TRBJ1-1 and V is TRBV10-3; 7 bases match TRBD1. CDR1 and CDR2 (germline): ENHRY, SYGVKD. The CDR3 runs 15 residues. Losses at the gene ends were 6 bases for V and 4 bases for J; bases not matched to a gene: 11. The CDR3 reads CAISPVQGQGTEAFF. CDR3 nucleotide sequence: TGTGCCATCAGCCCCGTACAGGGGCAGGGCACTGAAGCTTTCTTT.

The V call is TRBV7-8, the J call TRBJ1-1; the D gene is possibly TRBD1 (5 bases). The CDR3 covers 14 residues. Germline V CDR1 and CDR2: SGHVS, FQNEAQ. Trimming took 1 base from V and 3 from J, leaving 9 bases between them. CDR3 in DNA: TGTGCCAGCAGCTTAGGGGGCGCGGACACTGAAGCTTTCTTT. The encoded protein is CASSLGGADTEAFF.

The rearrangement links TRBV2 to TRBJ2-6; the D is unclear. CDR3 length equals 16 residues. Germline V gene sequence: CDR1 SNHLY, CDR2 FYNNEI. V lost 7 bases, J lost 0 bases, and 13 bases lay in between. CDR3 coding DNA: TGTGCCAGCACCACCCACTCTTACTCTGGGGCCAACGTCCTGACTTTC. Its translation is CASTTHSYSGANVLTF.

The V gene is TRBV4-1, the J gene TRBJ2-2, with TRBD2 matching over 10 bases. CDR3 length: 19 residues. Germline-derived CDR1 and CDR2 are MGHRA and YSYEKL. Trimming at V came to 4 bases and at J to 1 base, leaving 12 bases not matched to a gene. The CDR3 sequence is CASSPGRASGSVNTGELFF. As DNA, the CDR3 is TGCGCCAGCAGCCCCGGGAGGGCTAGCGGGAGTGTGAACACCGGGGAGCTGTTTTTT.

Only one count was recorded for this clone. The rearrangement uses TRBV28 and TRBJ1-1, with D hard to call. Trimming took off 6 bases at V and 4 bases at J, with 15 bases between the two ends. The CDR3 length is 14 residues. In germline, CDR1 is MDHEN, CDR2 SYDVKM. CDR3 amino acids: CASRKGGGGTEAFF. As DNA, the CDR3 is TGTGCCAGCAGGAAGGGAGGAGGCGGCACTGAAGCTTTCTTT.

This clone was counted only a few times. The chain carries TRBV6-5 and TRBJ1-2; 7 nucleotides align to TRBD1. With 7 bases clipped from V and 1 base from J, the junction kept 9 bases outside the gene matches. The CDR3 is 15 amino acids. Germline CDR1 and CDR2: MNHEY and SVGAGI. The CDR3 spells CASTKTGALNYGYTF. Here the CDR3 DNA reads TGTGCCAGCACTAAAACAGGGGCCCTTAACTATGGCTACACCTTC.

The chain couples TRBV6-5 to TRBJ2-7, with 7 nucleotides matching TRBD2. Looked up from germline, CDR1 is MNHEY and CDR2 is SVGAGI. The junction had 1 base not matched to a gene; V was cut back by 2 bases and J by 0 bases. This CDR3 has 14 amino acids. DNA for the CDR3: TGTGCCAGCAGTTACGCGGGGGTCTCCTACGAGCAGTACTTC. As protein: CASSYAGVSYEQYF.

The V gene is TRBV19, the J gene TRBJ2-5; D may be TRBD2 (5 bases). Germline V CDR1 and CDR2: LNHDA, SQIVND (reference sequence). This CDR3 spans 15 amino acids. Trimming took off 10 bases at V and 1 base at J, with 19 bases between the two ends. CDR3 sequence (DNA): TGTGCCACTGCCCGAACAGTGGGAGCCCAAGAGACCCAGTACTTC. Amino acids: CATARTVGAQETQYF.

The chain is built from TRBV2 and TRBJ1-1, with D tentatively TRBD1 (5 bases). This CDR3 region has 14 residues. CDR1 and CDR2 from the germline V gene are SNHLY and FYNNEI. Trimming removed 3 bases from V and 8 bases from J, with 16 bases in between. CDR3 DNA sequence: TGTGCCAGCAGTGAGGTTGCAGGGAAGGTAGAAGCTTTCTTT. Its protein product is CASSEVAGKVEAFF.

The genes are TRBV15 and TRBJ1-2; 9 nucleotides agree with TRBD1. V dropped 5 bases and J dropped 2; count of bases not matched to a gene: 3. The germline gives CDR1 LNHNV, CDR2 YYDKDF (reference sequence). This CDR3 has 14 amino acids. This CDR3 is CATSSGTGNYGYTF. CDR3 coding DNA: TGTGCCACCAGCTCCGGGACAGGGAACTATGGCTACACCTTC.

The rearrangement joins TRBV30 to TRBJ1-1; TRBD1 agrees at 8 bases. Germline V gene lookup returns CDR1 GTSNPN and CDR2 SVGIG (reference sequence). This CDR3 region has 13 residues. With V trimmed by 2 bases and J by 5 bases, 4 bases remained unmatched. The CDR3: CAWSFTGGTEAFF. CDR3 nucleotide sequence: TGTGCCTGGAGTTTTACAGGGGGGACTGAAGCTTTCTTT.

This chain's CDR3 is CATLNTGELFF. The DNA for the CDR3 is TGTGCCACCTTGAACACCGGGGAGCTGTTTTTT. J is TRBJ2-2 and V is TRBV7-9; D call uncertain. Germline V gives CDR1 SEHNR, CDR2 FQNEAQ (reference sequence). The length of the CDR3 is 11 residues. The V end was cut by 10 bases, the J end by 1 base, with 4 bases between.

In this sample, this clone turned up once. The chain has TRBV28 and TRBJ1-2, with 12 bases aligning to TRBD1. The trim removed 0 bases at V and 8 bases at J, leaving 4 bases unmatched. CDR3 length: 15 residues. Looked up from germline, CDR1 is MDHEN and CDR2 is SYDVKM. The CDR3 loop reads CASSLWGDRGQGYTF. CDR3 sequence (DNA): TGTGCCAGCAGTTTATGGGGGGACAGGGGGCAAGGCTACACCTTC.

CDR3 loop: CSAGTSGETGTYEQYF. The CDR3 DNA is TGCAGCGCCGGGACTAGCGGGGAAACGGGCACCTACGAGCAGTACTTC. This chain links TRBV29-1 with TRBJ2-7; 13 bases are shared with TRBD2. The ends lost 7 bases at V and 2 bases at J; junction bases unmatched: 11. Germline-derived CDR1 and CDR2 are SQVTM and ANQGSEA. The CDR3 length is 16 residues.